Presented here are 7 T cell receptor beta chains from one specimen sequenced in a study of vaccination effects on CD4 cells after COVID-19 (dated by TCRdb to between 2021 and 2024). These receptors' antigens are unknown. The library was generated by the immunoSEQ multiplex PCR assay. This immuneACCESS table, as held by TCRdb, lists in-frame sequences with V and J called but not all clones. Of the missing ones, under half trace to an unresolved V gene in checked studies; the others have no known cause. Present in this sample are roughly 68,000 clones, around 74% of which were seen just once. 1.5% to 1.8% of the sample comes from the top ten. The ViraFEST assay stimulated PBMC with viral peptide pools and then used TCR sequencing to identify antigen-specific CD4+ T cell clonotypes by expansion. After approximately eleven days of culture, CD4+ T cells were isolated with the EasySep CD4+ T cell isolation kit. Each participant got two doses of an mRNA SARS-CoV-2 vaccine, either BNT162b2 or mRNA-1273.

Sequenced here: CD4+ T cells from PBMCs cultured with HCoV-229E spike peptides, sampled after COVID-19 vaccination. This specimen's cell subset or site label, per the study, means: HCoV-229E spike overlapping peptide pool stimulation. The source of these receptors is a human donor who received a COVID-19 vaccine.

In this sample, this clone turned up a few times. The J gene is TRBJ1-2, the V gene TRBV30, with D possibly matching TRBD1 (6 bases). Germline V gene data show CDR1 as GTSNPN and CDR2 as SVGIG (reference sequence). The CDR3 is 16 amino acids. Trimming removed 2 bases from V and 7 bases from J, with 23 bases in between. In DNA form, the CDR3 reads TGTGCCTGGAGTAGGGGGAAATGGACGGGCGACGGTGGCTACACCTTC. This gives the protein CAWSRGKWTGDGGYTF. The whole variable domain, filled in from reference TRBV30 and TRBJ1-2, reads SQTIHQWPATLVQPVGSPLSLECTVEGTSNPNLYWYRQAAGRGLQLLFYSVGIGQISSEVPQNLSASRPQDRQFILSSKKLLLSDSGFYLCAWSRGKWTGDGGYTFGSGTRLTVV.

The V gene is TRBV10-1, the J gene TRBJ2-3, with D perhaps TRBD1 (6 bases). The germline V gene encodes CDR1 WNHNN and CDR2 SYGVQD (reference sequence). V dropped 8 bases and J dropped 3 bases, with 12 bases sitting between them. This CDR3 is 13 amino acids long. In nucleotides, the CDR3 is TGCGCCAGCGGAGAAGGGGGAACAGATACGCAGTATTTT. Amino acids: CASGEGGTDTQYF.

This clone was recorded a few times. The chain employs TRBV6-4 and TRBJ1-2; the D gene is possibly TRBD1 (5 bases). V lost 3 bases to trimming and J lost 8 bases, with 13 bases between them. Germline V gives CDR1 MRHNA, CDR2 SNTAGT. The length of the CDR3 is 13 residues. Here the CDR3 DNA reads TGTGCCAGCAGTGAAGCGAGGGGAGGGGGCTACACCTTC. Translation gives CASSEARGGGYTF.

CDR3 coding DNA: TGTGCCAGCAGCTACAGGGGGTATAGCAATCAGCCCCAGCATTTT. Its protein product is CASSYRGYSNQPQHF. The chain combines TRBV5-6 with TRBJ1-5; 8 bases map to TRBD1. From germline, CDR1 is SGHDT and CDR2 YYEEEE. The V and J ends lost 3 bases and 0 bases, in that order; junction bases with no gene match: 2. The CDR3 covers 15 residues.

The chain employs TRBV27 and TRBJ1-1, with D possibly matching TRBD1 (5 bases). Trimming took off 7 bases at V and 3 bases at J, with 15 bases between the two ends. Germline-derived CDR1 and CDR2 are MNHEY and SMNVEV (reference sequence). This CDR3 has 14 residues. CDR3 sequence (DNA): TGTGCCAGCAAAACACACGGAGGGGACACTGAAGCTTTCTTT. Translating it yields CASKTHGGDTEAFF.

This chain joins TRBV6-5 and TRBJ1-3; D is possibly TRBD1 (5 bases). The CDR3 is 15 residues long. V shed 5 bases and J shed 4 bases, with 15 bases lying between them. The germline V gene encodes CDR1 MNHEY and CDR2 SVGAGI. The CDR3 nucleotides read TGTGCCAGCAGTCTCAGAGGGGCAGCCGGAAACACCATATATTTT. Translated, it gives CASSLRGAAGNTIYF.

This chain joins TRBV28 and TRBJ1-6; maybe TRBD1 (6 bases). The germline V gene has CDR1 MDHEN and CDR2 SYDVKM. The CDR3 has 15 amino acids. Deletions cut 5 bases from V and 5 bases from J, with 13 bases between. CDR3 coding DNA: TGTGCCAGCAGTCCTTGGACAGACAATAATTCACCCCTCCACTTT. It is translated as CASSPWTDNNSPLHF.